Shown below are 10 T cell receptor beta chains from a single sample sequenced in a study of cytomegalovirus exposure and HLA in healthy donors. Primers for the PCR totalled 60 Vbeta and 13 Jbeta. The assay was immunoSEQ multiplex PCR, and TCRdb's table has in-frame clones only and misses some. The sample table includes about 200,000 clones. Specimen: PBMCs. Receptors were obtained from a girl aged 2-10 years in good health and CMV-seropositive.

The chain has TRBV18 and TRBJ1-4; no firm D call. The CDR3 is made up of 18 amino acids. Germline V lookup: CDR1 KGHSH, CDR2 LQKENI. The V end lost 3 bases, the J end lost 0 bases, and 17 bases lay between the germline ends. In DNA form, the CDR3 reads TGTGCCAGCTCACCCCTCCCTCTATCACCCACAACTAATGAAAAACTGTTTTTT. It specifies CASSPLPLSPTTNEKLFF.

The rearrangement joins TRBV15 to TRBJ2-1; possible D gene TRBD2, 5 bases. Germline CDR1 and CDR2: LNHNV and YYDKDF (reference sequence). Trimming left V 3 bases short and J 8 bases short, with 23 bases between. CDR3 length: 17 residues. The CDR3 DNA reads TGTGCCACCAGCAGCCGCCAGCCTTCGGGGTGGATCGATGAGCAGTTCTTC. As protein: CATSSRQPSGWIDEQFF. Looking up the rest from reference TRBV15 and TRBJ2-1 gives the full variable domain: DAMVIQNPRYQVTQFGKPVTLSCSQTLNHNVMYWYQQKSSQAPKLLFHYYDKDFNNEADTPDNFQSRRPNTSFCFLDIRSPGLGDTAMYLCATSSRQPSGWIDEQFFGPGTRLTVL.

This chain uses TRBV23-1 with TRBJ1-5, with 7 positions matching TRBD1. TRBV23-1 is flagged as an ORF with uncertain function. The junction had 13 bases not matched to a gene; V was cut back by 5 bases and J by 6 bases. The CDR3 consists of 16 residues. The CDR3 DNA follows: TGCGCCAGCAGTAATCCGACAGGGACGGAGGGTCAGCCCCAGCATTTT. Translating gives CASSNPTGTEGQPQHF.

V and J are TRBV9 and TRBJ1-1; D call uncertain. V was trimmed by 3 bases and J by 0 bases, leaving 6 bases between them. CDR3 length: 13 amino acids. The germline gives CDR1 SGDLS, CDR2 YYNGEE. The chain's CDR3 is CASSDYLNTEAFF. Here the CDR3 DNA reads TGTGCCAGCAGCGATTATTTGAACACTGAAGCTTTCTTT.

The chain recombines TRBV7-6 with TRBJ2-1; weak D call: TRBD2 (5 bases). The CDR3 has 17 amino acids. CDR1 and CDR2 from the germline V gene are SGHVS and FNYEAQ. The V end lost 1 base, the J end lost 4 bases, and 17 bases lay between the germline ends. This CDR3 is CASSLEADSLRYNEQFF. The CDR3, as DNA: TGTGCCAGCAGCTTAGAGGCGGACTCCCTCCGGTACAATGAGCAGTTCTTC.

The chain combines TRBV9 with TRBJ2-7, with a weak D call TRBD2 (5 bases). This CDR3 has 14 residues. Germline assignment: CDR1 SGDLS and CDR2 YYNGEE. Trimming left V 0 bases short and J 5 bases short, with 12 bases between. The CDR3 DNA follows: TGTGCCAGCAGCGTAGGTGGGAGTAACGACGAGCAGTACTTC. It specifies CASSVGGSNDEQYF.

The genes are TRBV7-2 and TRBJ2-7, with 7 bases lining up with TRBD1. From germline, CDR1 is SGHTA and CDR2 FQGNSA. The length of the CDR3 is 14 residues. The V and J ends lost 5 bases and 4 bases, in that order; junction bases with no gene match: 8. CDR3 coding DNA: TGTGCCAGCAGCACCGACAGGGTTTCGTACGAGCAGTACTTC. Amino acid sequence: CASSTDRVSYEQYF.

The chain recombines TRBV28 with TRBJ2-5, with 8 bases fitting TRBD2. The CDR3 totals 13 residues. Losses at the gene ends were 7 bases for V and 3 bases for J; bases not matched to a gene: 4. CDR1 and CDR2 (germline): MDHEN, SYDVKM. This chain's CDR3 is CASTRLAKETQYF. As DNA, the CDR3 is TGTGCCAGCACCCGACTAGCGAAAGAGACCCAGTACTTC.

This rearrangement joins TRBV2 to TRBJ2-7, with D possibly being TRBD2 (5 bases). From germline, CDR1 is SNHLY and CDR2 FYNNEI. The ends were cut back, 6 bases at V and 6 bases at J, with 9 bases in the middle. The CDR3 consists of 11 residues. In nucleotides, the CDR3 is TGTGCCAGCAGGACAACTAGCGAGCAGTACTTC. Translated: CASRTTSEQYF. The variable domain in full, with the rest retrieved from reference TRBV2 and TRBJ2-7, is EPEVTQTPSHQVTQMGQEVILRCVPISNHLYFYWYRQILGQKVEFLVSFYNNEISEKSEIFDDQFSVERPDGSNFTLKIRSTKLEDSAMYFCASRTTSEQYFGPGTRLTVT.

J is TRBJ2-7 and V is TRBV19; TRBD1 matches 11 bases. V dropped 7 bases and J dropped 2; count of bases not matched to a gene: 10. This CDR3 has 16 residues. The germline CDR1 and CDR2 sequences are LNHDA and SQIVND (reference sequence). The CDR3 loop is CASMSWGTGGTYEQYF. CDR3 nucleotides: TGTGCCAGTATGAGTTGGGGGACAGGGGGGACCTACGAGCAGTACTTC.